This T cell receptor (beta chain) was sequenced for a study of early T cells in non-severe SARS-CoV-2 infection (dated by TCRdb to the early 2020s). General notes on the study: Because TCR sequencing was done on bulk RNA from unsorted whole blood, the alpha and beta chains could not be paired.

The investigation overall reported the following: VDJdb matching was skewed toward anti-spike CD8 responses, so virus-specific expansions were likely underestimated and private and CD4 specificities were missed.

This was a case-control study nested in a cohort of healthcare workers in London, UK, who had nasopharyngeal swab PCR tests and blood samples taken every week. Between 23 and 31 March 2020, the week of the UK lockdown, healthcare workers were enrolled and then followed up weekly for as long as 16 weeks. This clonotype was picked up a small number of times. The clone's antigen remains unknown. Base qualities are not provided; no much larger clone lies one nucleotide away. The library was produced with 5' RACE. The sequencing machine was a NextSeq 500. In the TCR library protocol, unique molecular identifiers were attached to individual cDNA molecules to correct for PCR bias and sequencing error. TCR alpha and beta chains were both sequenced, and the abundances of alpha and beta sequences in each sample were closely correlated with each other. The study's processing was this. Decombinator V4 was used to perform V gene, J gene and CDR3 annotation of TCR sequences. TCRs were defined as expanded if a significant change between any two time points was detected under a Poisson model with p below 0.0001. TCR abundances were normalised to the total number of TCRs sequenced in each sample and reported as counts per million. A search of VDJdb, accessed on 1 November 2021, was run for TCRs annotated to CMV, EBV and SARS-CoV-2, with TCRs annotated for multiple antigens excluded. TCRdb reanalyzed the raw reads on its own, using fastp at Q25 for trimming and MiXCR for clone calling, and kept in-frame beta chains. Entries are consolidated by CDR3 protein sequence, retaining the most common genes and DNA. TCRdb, rather than the study authors, made the V and J calls. Here the sample has roughly 69,000 distinct CDR3 sequences; more than 7% occur a single time. Clones ranked in the top ten supply around an eighth of the sample.

This TCR came from an adult who was a healthcare worker with PCR-confirmed SARS-CoV-2 infection or an uninfected control (not recorded which). Sequenced here: whole blood, sampled at baseline.

The nucleotide sequence is given as TGTGCCTGGAGCCACCCCGGGACAGGGGATGAAAAACTGTTTTTT. This gives the protein CAWSHPGTGDEKLFF. Rearrangement joined TRBV30 to TRBJ1-4; 10 junctional bases match TRBD1. The CDR3 contains 15 residues, cysteine and phenylalanine counted. Only the CDR3 portion is preserved as DNA: 45 bases, with reading frame beginning at the first base. The germline V gene (reference sequence) provides CDR1 GTSNPN and CDR2 SVGIG. V has 3 bases trimmed and J has 6 bases trimmed; junction bases matching no gene number 7.